This T cell receptor (beta chain) was documented in a study of post-analysis software for immune sequencing data (dated by TCRdb to the mid-2010s). The study in broad terms: The recorded disease courses included relapsing-remitting, secondary progressive and progressive-relapsing multiple sclerosis, and some patients had no subtype annotation. The multiple sclerosis patient repertoires were compared with 11 previously published healthy control repertoires from donors aged about 6 to 28 years. A subset of samples was prepared in parallel using single-end sample barcoding, then pooled and co-amplified after Illumina adapter ligation. Study-wide conclusions, independent of this receptor: Patients showed significantly higher frequencies than controls for about 5 TRBV segments, among them TRBV5-6, TRBV5-1 and TRBV20-1. Normalized Chao1 diversity was significantly lower in multiple sclerosis patients than controls, suggesting substantial peripheral T-cell clonal expansion. When samples were clustered directly using the F measure, samples prepared in the same batch co-clustered strongly, which prompted a batch-effect correction. The multiple sclerosis patient group was slightly younger than the control group.

Inclusive of the bounding cysteine and phenylalanine, the CDR3 is 14 residues long. Just CDR3 DNA is preserved here, 42 bases in frame from base 1. From a lookup of the germline V gene, CDR1 and CDR2 are SGHRS and YFSETQ. Library generation was performed with PCR. Sequencing used an Illumina HiSeq 2500. To reduce PCR and sequencing biases, unique molecular identifiers were built into the TCR beta cDNA libraries. Every 1 to 10 million input T cells yielded 500,000 or so cDNA molecules, meaning each molecule approximated one T cell. The same protocol used for the earlier healthy control dataset was applied to prepare and sequence the patient libraries. Samples belonging to the same batch were prepared together, multiplexed and sequenced on a shared HiSeq lane. Per the authors' processing: MIGEC handled the raw barcoded reads, throwing out single-read molecular identifier groups before consensus assembly and CDR3 extraction. Clonotype tables were post-analysed with VDJtools, and diversity was normalized by down-sampling all datasets to the smallest sample size. To correct batch-related cross-sample contamination, repertoire overlap clustering matched CDR3 amino acid sequences but not nucleotide sequences. TCRdb handled the public reads itself, with Q25 trimming in fastp and clone calling in MiXCR, and kept productive beta chains. Identical CDR3 proteins give one entry, which carries the most common genes and DNA. The V and J calls and clone size are TCRdb's, not the authors'. The sample table shows around 710,000 distinct CDR3 sequences, and just over 45% are seen once. Over 4.5% of the sample is in the top ten clones.

To demonstrate the VDJtools post-analysis software, the study profiled TCR beta repertoires from the peripheral blood of around 13 young patients with multiple sclerosis. The patients with multiple sclerosis were children and adolescents between roughly 6 and 17 years of age. To note about this clonotype: The antigen this receptor binds is unknown. The input lacks base qualities; no much larger clone sits a single base away.

The chain is encoded by TRBV5-1 joined to TRBJ2-5, with 8 bases aligning to TRBD2. The end of the DNA aligns better with TRBJ2-7, so the J call may be wrong. The sequencing input was blood. The TCR sequence derives from a girl aged 10 to 17 with multiple sclerosis. The bases read TGCGCCAGCAGCCCGGGACTAGGGTCCGTCGAGCAGTACTTC. Its protein is CASSPGLGSVEQYF.